The entry below gives a single T cell receptor (beta chain) sequence along with its context. This sample is drawn from a study of graft-versus-host responses after intestinal transplantation. The method was immunoSEQ multiplex PCR; TCRdb's version includes in-frame clones alone and lacks a portion of them. The table has fewer than 30,000 clones, around 90% seen once; the top ten hold around a tenth. The CDR3 runs 15 residues. V gave up 1 base and J gave up 5 bases, with 14 bases separating them. Germline CDR1 reads MNHNS; CDR2 reads SASEGT. Sequencing was performed on PBMCs, taken around 460 days after intestinal transplantation. The TCR comes from a human patient who received an intestinal transplant, so some T cells may come from the graft donor. V and J are TRBV6-1 and TRBJ1-1, with D possibly TRBD1 on 5 matching bases. The DNA of the CDR3 is TGTGCCAGCAGTGAAGAGGGGACTGGGGGTACTGAAGCTTTCTTT. Its translation: CASSEEGTGGTEAFF.